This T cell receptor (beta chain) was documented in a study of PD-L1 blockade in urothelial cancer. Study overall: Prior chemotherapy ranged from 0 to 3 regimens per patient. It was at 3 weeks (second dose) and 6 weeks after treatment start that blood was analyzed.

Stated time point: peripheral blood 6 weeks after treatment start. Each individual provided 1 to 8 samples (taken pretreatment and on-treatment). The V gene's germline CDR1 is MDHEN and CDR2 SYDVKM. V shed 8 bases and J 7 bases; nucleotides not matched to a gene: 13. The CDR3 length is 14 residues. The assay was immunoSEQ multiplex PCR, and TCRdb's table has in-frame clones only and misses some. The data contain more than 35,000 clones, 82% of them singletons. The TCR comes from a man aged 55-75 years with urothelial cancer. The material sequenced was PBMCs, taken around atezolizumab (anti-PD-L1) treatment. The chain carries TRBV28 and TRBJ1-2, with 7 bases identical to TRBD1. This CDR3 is CASGRQGPFGGYTF. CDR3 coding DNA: TGTGCCAGCGGAAGACAGGGCCCGTTCGGTGGCTACACCTTC.